Shown below are 31 T cell receptor beta chains from a single sample sequenced in a study of Ad26.COV2.S vaccination and SARS-CoV-2 variants (dated by TCRdb to the early 2020s). Per the publication, the treatment or condition label means: around 19 received Ad26.COV2.S at low or high dose, single or two shots; a few received placebo; per-sample allocation not given. Repertoires of vaccine and placebo recipients were sequenced from samples taken on day 63 after the first injection. The library relied on the immunoSEQ multiplex PCR assay. The table was pulled from immuneACCESS by TCRdb, which kept in-frame rearrangements only. Such tables lose some clones; where checked, under half of the loss comes from unresolved V genes, and the rest has no known cause. Across this sample there are 350,000 to 600,000 clones, with 89% seen only once. The top ten constitute about 1.5% of the sample. Material: peripheral blood, obtained in a trial of Ad26.COV2.S vaccine versus placebo. These receptors were obtained from a person between 18 and 60 years old who received the Ad26.COV2.S COVID-19 vaccine or a placebo.

The chain joins TRBV9 to TRBJ1-2; a possible D gene is TRBD1 (5 bases). The CDR3 extends over 15 amino acids. The V and J ends lost 0 bases and 3 bases respectively, with 12 bases between them. CDR1 SGDLS and CDR2 YYNGEE come from the germline V gene. Here the CDR3 DNA reads TGTGCCAGCAGCGTAGCCCCATCCAGGGACTATGGCTACACCTTC. Translated: CASSVAPSRDYGYTF.

The chain is built from TRBV6-6 and TRBJ2-7, with a tentative D call TRBD2 (6 bases). Germline V gene data show CDR1 as MNHNY and CDR2 as SVGAGI (reference sequence). V gave up 10 bases and J gave up 2 bases, with 9 bases separating them. The CDR3 contains 11 residues. CDR3 DNA: TGTGCCACCCGGACTACCTACGAGCAGTACTTC. It specifies CATRTTYEQYF.

The V gene is TRBV28, the J gene TRBJ1-5, with no clear D. The length of the CDR3 is 15 residues. V lost 8 bases and J lost 5, with 19 bases in between. From germline, CDR1 is MDHEN and CDR2 SYDVKM. The CDR3 DNA reads TGTGCCAGCGCCACAAACGGACTTTATCATCAGCCCCAGCATTTT. Encoded protein: CASATNGLYHQPQHF.

The J gene is TRBJ2-1, the V gene TRBV11-2; maybe TRBD2 (6 bases). The CDR3 extends over 17 amino acids. V shed 5 bases and J shed 2 bases, with 19 bases lying between them. Germline lookup yields CDR1 SGHAT and CDR2 FQNNGV. The CDR3 DNA follows: TGTGCCAGCAGCGCCCGCGGGGTGGGGGTGACCTACAATGAGCAGTTCTTC. It translates to CASSARGVGVTYNEQFF.

This chain uses TRBV7-8 with TRBJ1-1; D is uncertain. V lost 5 bases to trimming and J lost 1 base, with 8 bases between them. The length of the CDR3 is 13 residues. Germline assignment: CDR1 SGHVS and CDR2 FQNEAQ. The CDR3 bases are TGTGCCAGCAGCACCCAGGAGAACACTGAAGCTTTCTTT. Translation gives CASSTQENTEAFF.

The CDR3 DNA reads TGCGCCAGCAGGGCCCACCGGGACAGGCCCCACGAGCAGTACTTC. Protein product: CASRAHRDRPHEQYF. The chain uses TRBV23-1 and TRBJ2-7, with 8 bases that match TRBD1. TRBV23-1 is classed as an ORF, of uncertain function. The CDR3 is 15 residues long. V gave up 6 bases and J gave up 5 bases; unmatched junction bases: 12.

The gene calls are TRBV10-2 and TRBJ1-3; D gene ambiguous. Germline V gives CDR1 WSHSY, CDR2 SAAADI. V was shortened by 4 bases and J by 0 bases, with 16 bases between the two germline ends. The length of the CDR3 is 17 residues. As DNA, the CDR3 is TGCGCCAGCAGTGTAACTAGGGCCCTGGACTCTGGAAACACCATATATTTT. Its protein product is CASSVTRALDSGNTIYF.

This clone showed up just once. This sequence joins TRBV2 and TRBJ2-5, with D unresolved. CDR3 length equals 14 residues. Germline V lookup: CDR1 SNHLY, CDR2 FYNNEI. V lost 8 bases and J lost 1, with 14 bases in between. Written as DNA, the CDR3 is TGTGCCAGCGGTAGAAGGGCCATCCAAGAGACCCAGTACTTC. Translated: CASGRRAIQETQYF.

The rearrangement joins TRBV19 to TRBJ2-1; 13 nucleotides agree with TRBD2. V was clipped by 3 bases and J by 2 bases; unmatched bases: 7. Germline V gene lookup returns CDR1 LNHDA and CDR2 SQIVND (reference sequence). This CDR3 comprises 18 residues. CDR3 sequence reads: CASSIFSGTSGTYNEQFF. DNA for the CDR3: TGTGCCAGTAGTATTTTTTCCGGGACTAGCGGGACCTACAATGAGCAGTTCTTC.

The chain carries TRBV2 and TRBJ1-1; TRBD1 is a possible D gene (6 bases). Germline-derived CDR1 and CDR2 are SNHLY and FYNNEI. The CDR3 is 13 residues long. Trimming cost V 2 bases and J 7 bases, with 11 bases left between them. The CDR3 DNA follows: TGTGCCAGCAGTGAACTGAACAGGGATGAAGCTTTCTTT. It specifies CASSELNRDEAFF.

This clone occurred a few times. The V and J genes are TRBV6-6 and TRBJ2-4; possibly TRBD1 for D (6 bases). The CDR3 is 12 residues long. CDR1 and CDR2 (germline): MNHNY, SVGAGI (reference sequence). Trimming shortened V by 7 bases and J by 9 bases, and 13 bases separated the two germline ends. In DNA, the CDR3 is TGTGCCAGCACAGGGGCCTTAAGCATTCAGTACTTC. Its protein is CASTGALSIQYF.

V gene TRBV20-1 combines with J gene TRBJ1-2; 7 positions match TRBD1. The CDR3 loop spans 13 amino acids. In germline, CDR1 is DFQATT, CDR2 SNEGSKA (reference sequence). With V trimmed by 3 bases and J by 5 bases, 6 bases remained unmatched. CDR3 bases: TGCAGTGCTAGTAAAGGGGGCAGGTATGGCTACACCTTC. Translating gives CSASKGGRYGYTF.

The J gene is TRBJ1-4, the V gene TRBV11-2; 7 bases fit TRBD1. Trimming removed 6 bases from V and 8 bases from J; junction bases left unmatched: 9. Germline-derived CDR1 and CDR2 are SGHAT and FQNNGV. This CDR3 is 14 amino acids long. The CDR3 loop is CASREGALGEKLFF. The DNA for the CDR3 is TGTGCCAGCAGAGAGGGGGCATTGGGCGAAAAACTGTTTTTT.

This sequence joins TRBV6-5 and TRBJ2-3; D perhaps matches TRBD2 (6 bases). The CDR3 sequence is 11 residues long. V lost 8 bases to trimming and J lost 6 bases, with 9 bases between them. The germline CDR1 and CDR2 sequences are MNHEY and SVGAGI. CDR3 sequence: CASRGKDTQYF. CDR3 sequence (DNA): TGTGCCAGCCGGGGGAAGGATACGCAGTATTTT.

This chain joins TRBV19 and TRBJ2-7; 12 bases agree with TRBD1. Germline assignment: CDR1 LNHDA and CDR2 SQIVND (reference sequence). The CDR3 spans 15 residues. The trim removed 10 bases at V and 7 bases at J, leaving 14 bases unmatched. The CDR3 spells CATRQTGQGAREQYF. In DNA form, the CDR3 reads TGTGCCACCCGGCAGACGGGACAGGGGGCGCGAGAGCAGTACTTC.

This chain connects TRBV6-5 to TRBJ2-7; 10 positions agree with TRBD2. From germline, CDR1 is MNHEY and CDR2 SVGAGI. The CDR3 is 14 residues long. The V segment lost 2 bases and the J segment 6 bases; nucleotides outside the gene matches: 4. This chain's CDR3 is CASSYLAGVSEQYF. The CDR3 coding sequence is TGTGCCAGCAGTTACCTAGCGGGAGTTTCCGAGCAGTACTTC.

V usage is TRBV6-6 and J usage is TRBJ2-1; the D gene is possibly TRBD2 (5 bases). The CDR3 is made up of 14 amino acids. The V and J ends lost 7 bases and 7 bases respectively, with 17 bases between them. Germline V gene sequence: CDR1 MNHNY, CDR2 SVGAGI (reference sequence). The CDR3 DNA follows: TGTGCCAGCACGAAGGGTTCTAGCTTGAATGAGCAGTTCTTC. This gives the protein CASTKGSSLNEQFF.

This clone appeared a single time. V gene TRBV12-3 or TRBV12-4 combines with J gene TRBJ1-1; D gene uncertain. The CDR3 covers 13 residues. V was pared by 0 bases and J by 0 bases, with 2 bases between. CDR3 nucleotide sequence: TGTGCCAGCAGTTTAGCTGTGAACACTGAAGCTTTCTTT. This encodes CASSLAVNTEAFF.

This clone was seen once. The V and J genes are TRBV25-1 and TRBJ1-2; 7 bases line up with TRBD1. This CDR3 region has 16 residues. Germline assignment: CDR1 MGHDK and CDR2 SYGVNS. The V gene end was trimmed by 5 bases and the J gene end by 4 bases; junction bases not matched to a gene: 13. CDR3 nucleotide sequence: TGTGCCAGCAGTACCCCCGGGACAGACAAGACCTATGGCTACACCTTC. Residues: CASSTPGTDKTYGYTF.

The V gene is TRBV27, the J gene TRBJ2-7, with 10 positions matching TRBD2. The germline V gene encodes CDR1 MNHEY and CDR2 SMNVEV (reference sequence). Trimming cost V 5 bases and J 7 bases; bases outside gene matches: 5. The CDR3 extends over 13 amino acids. The CDR3 DNA sequence: TGTGCCAGCAGTCCTAGCGGGAGTAGTGAGCAGTACTTC. This translates into CASSPSGSSEQYF.

J is TRBJ1-1 and V is TRBV7-8; maybe TRBD1 (6 bases). The CDR3 contains 13 residues. Looked up from germline, CDR1 is SGHVS and CDR2 is FQNEAQ. V shed 6 bases and J shed 3 bases, with 11 bases lying between them. The CDR3 here is CASRRRGDTEAFF. Here the CDR3 DNA reads TGTGCCAGCAGGAGGAGGGGGGACACTGAAGCTTTCTTT.

The chain uses TRBV25-1 and TRBJ1-4, with D uncertain. V was cut by 1 base and J by 7 bases, with 10 bases left in between. CDR1 MGHDK and CDR2 SYGVNS come from the germline V gene. The CDR3 loop spans 14 amino acids. CDR3 in amino acids: CASSESGDLEKLFF. The CDR3 DNA sequence: TGTGCCAGCAGTGAATCAGGTGACCTTGAAAAACTGTTTTTT.

The gene calls are TRBV9 and TRBJ2-1; the D gene is possibly TRBD2 (6 bases). The germline V gene has CDR1 SGDLS and CDR2 YYNGEE. CDR3 length equals 14 residues. V shed 2 bases and J shed 2 bases, with 8 bases lying between them. The CDR3 protein is CASSVRETYNEQFF. Written as DNA, the CDR3 is TGTGCCAGCAGCGTTCGGGAGACCTACAATGAGCAGTTCTTC.

The genes are TRBV19 and TRBJ2-7, with D possibly being TRBD1 (5 bases). Germline V lookup: CDR1 LNHDA, CDR2 SQIVND (reference sequence). The CDR3 totals 13 residues. V was shortened by 3 bases and J by 3 bases, with 9 bases between the two germline ends. The CDR3 sequence is CASSITQGYEQYF. The CDR3 DNA is TGTGCCAGTAGTATTACTCAGGGCTACGAGCAGTACTTC.

V gene TRBV7-9 combines with J gene TRBJ1-2; 9 bases are shared with TRBD1. Trimming at V came to 5 bases and at J to 6 bases, leaving 7 bases not matched to a gene. Per the germline V gene, CDR1 is SEHNR and CDR2 is FQNEAQ (reference sequence). This CDR3 is 14 amino acids long. The CDR3 sequence is CASSPHDRGDGYTF. The DNA for the CDR3 is TGTGCCAGCAGCCCTCATGACAGGGGGGATGGCTACACCTTC.

J is TRBJ1-2 and V is TRBV6-5; D might be TRBD1 (5 bases). This CDR3 is built from 16 residues. Trimming took 0 bases from V and 2 from J, leaving 13 bases between them. The germline V gene has CDR1 MNHEY and CDR2 SVGAGI. Written as DNA, the CDR3 is TGTGCCAGCAGTTACTCTAAGGGACGGAAAAACTATGGCTACACCTTC. This translates into CASSYSKGRKNYGYTF.

CDR3 nucleotides: TGTGCCAGTAGTATAGGGACAGGGGGCACCACCTACGAGCAGTACTTC. Translation gives CASSIGTGGTTYEQYF. This chain joins TRBV19 and TRBJ2-7; 11 positions agree with TRBD1. The CDR3 totals 16 residues. Germline-derived CDR1 and CDR2 are LNHDA and SQIVND (reference sequence). Trimming cost V 1 base and J 2 bases; bases outside gene matches: 4.

Note on this clone: Within the sample, other DNA sequences also encode this same CDR3. This chain uses TRBV5-1 with TRBJ1-3; the D gene is possibly TRBD1 (6 bases). This CDR3 is built from 14 residues. CDR1 is SGHRS and CDR2 is YFSETQ in the germline V gene. Trimming stripped 2 bases from V and 0 bases from J, with 6 bases between. CDR3 amino acids: CASSLGGSGNTIYF. Written as DNA, the CDR3 is TGCGCCAGCAGCTTAGGGGGCTCTGGAAACACCATATATTTT.

This clone occurred once. J is TRBJ2-2 and V is TRBV11-1; no clear D gene. V lost 8 bases, J lost 2 bases, and 18 bases lay in between. Germline V CDR1 and CDR2: SGHAT, FQDESV (reference sequence). This CDR3 contains 16 residues. CDR3 DNA: TGTGCCAGCGCACCTGGGCCTAATTCCAACACCGGGGAGCTGTTTTTT. Residues: CASAPGPNSNTGELFF.

This clone was detected only once. The V and J genes are TRBV10-1 and TRBJ2-1, with 7 bases matching TRBD2. The V gene's germline CDR1 is WNHNN and CDR2 SYGVQD (reference sequence). V lost 8 bases and J lost 8; bases outside the gene matches: 12. There are 14 residues in the CDR3. The CDR3 nucleotides read TGCGCCAGCTCACAATCCCGCGGGAGCGATGAGCAGTTCTTC. It specifies CASSQSRGSDEQFF.

The chain joins TRBV20-1 to TRBJ2-3; no definite D call. The V end lost 3 bases, the J end lost 0 bases, and 7 bases lay between the germline ends. The CDR3 extends over 13 amino acids. Germline-derived CDR1 and CDR2 are DFQATT and SNEGSKA (reference sequence). The CDR3 DNA is TGCAGTGCTAGTTCCGTGAGCACAGATACGCAGTATTTT. It is translated as CSASSVSTDTQYF.